Listed below are T cell receptor beta chains from one sample, sequenced in a study of T-cell memory formation after mild COVID-19. TCRdb re-derived calls from the 5' RACE reads in MiXCR, one entry per CDR3 protein. Found here are about 430,000 distinct CDR3 sequences, 20% to 25% of them singletons; the top ten hold 8.8%. The sample was PBMCs or a T cell subset sorted from them (not recorded which). These receptors came from an adult woman who had mild COVID-19 (a few samples of this study predate the infection). Cell type and time point are not known. Both conserved end residues are part of each CDR3. Fields, in order: clone size, CDR3 length, J gene, V gene, D gene, CDR3 protein, CDR3 DNA. A D gene is named only where the DNA matches it firmly. Part of the rows lack a size; the others show once, few, many or a class for expanded clones.

few,15,TRBJ2-3,TRBV3-1,.,CASSQGLARTDTQYF,TGTGCCAGCAGCCAAGGATTGGCAAGGACAGATACGCAGTATTTT
.,13,TRBJ1-2,TRBV19,TRBD1,CASKQGVNYGYTF,TGTGCCAGCAAGCAGGGGGTTAACTATGGCTACACCTTC
.,14,TRBJ2-3,TRBV20-1,.,CSASVPLGTDTQYF,TGCAGTGCTAGTGTCCCTCTTGGCACAGATACGCAGTATTTT
.,14,TRBJ1-4,TRBV18,.,CASSPELLNEKLFF,TGTGCCAGCTCCCCAGAGCTCCTAAATGAAAAACTGTTTTTT
.,17,TRBJ2-3,TRBV24-1,TRBD1,CATSEGLQGVERDTQYF,TGTGCCACCAGTGAGGGGCTACAGGGGGTAGAACGTGATACGCAGTATTTT
.,15,TRBJ1-2,TRBV27,.,CASTPGGGANYGYTF,TGTGCCAGCACACCTGGAGGGGGGGCTAACTATGGCTACACCTTC
.,15,TRBJ1-5,TRBV6-5,TRBD1,CASSYSRTGGQPQHF,TGTGCCAGCAGTTACTCCCGGACAGGGGGTCAGCCCCAGCATTTT
few,13,TRBJ2-2,TRBV2,.,CASTGQGGGELFF,TGTGCCAGCACCGGGCAGGGTGGCGGGGAGCTGTTTTTT
few,12,TRBJ2-1,TRBV12-3/TRBV12-4,TRBD1,CASRKQRQGHFF,TGTGCCAGCAGAAAACAACGACAGGGTCATTTCTTC
few,14,TRBJ2-1,TRBV29-1,.,CSVESGGDLEEQFF,TGCAGCGTTGAATCGGGGGGCGACCTAGAGGAGCAGTTCTTC
many,16,TRBJ2-5,TRBV9,.,CASSVAGSGLRETQYF,TGTGCCAGCAGCGTAGCCGGGTCAGGGCTTCGGGAGACCCAGTACTTC
few,15,TRBJ1-1,TRBV10-3,TRBD1,CAIGQAGGAGTEAFF,TGTGCCATCGGGCAGGCAGGGGGCGCCGGCACTGAAGCTTTCTTT
few,18,TRBJ1-6,TRBV7-9,.,CASSPNLPGRSYNSPLHF,TGTGCCAGCAGCCCCAACCTGCCAGGGCGCTCCTATAATTCACCCCTCCACTTT
.,12,TRBJ1-5,TRBV20-1,.,CSVPIRGQPQHF,TGCAGTGTCCCGATTCGAGGGCAGCCCCAGCATTTT
.,18,TRBJ2-7,TRBV4-2,TRBD2,CASSQDARTSGVGNEQYF,TGTGCCAGCAGCCAAGATGCCCGGACTAGCGGAGTTGGCAACGAGCAGTACTTC
few,16,TRBJ1-2,TRBV20-1,TRBD1,CSAEDRDRGTNYGYTF,TGCAGTGCTGAGGACCGGGACAGGGGGACTAACTATGGCTACACCTTC
.,20,TRBJ2-3,TRBV6-5,TRBD2,CASSYSNPIRLAGEGDTQYF,TGTGCCAGCAGTTACTCGAACCCCATTAGACTAGCGGGAGAAGGGGATACGCAGTATTTT
few,15,TRBJ2-1,TRBV7-2,TRBD2,CASSWVAGGTNEQFF,TGTGCCAGCAGCTGGGTAGCGGGAGGGACTAATGAGCAGTTCTTC
few,15,TRBJ2-1,TRBV29-1,.,CSVEDSQGSYNEQFF,TGCAGCGTTGAAGATAGCCAGGGCTCCTACAATGAGCAGTTCTTC
few,15,TRBJ2-1,TRBV20-1,.,CSARSVGASRNEQFF,TGCAGTGCTAGATCGGTAGGGGCCTCCAGGAATGAGCAGTTCTTC
many,13,TRBJ2-7,TRBV29-1,.,CSVRRGGRDEQYF,TGCAGCGTTAGGAGGGGGGGCCGGGACGAGCAGTACTTC
many,14,TRBJ2-5,TRBV15,.,CATSRVTRQETQYF,TGTGCCACCAGCAGAGTTACCAGACAAGAGACCCAGTACTTC
few,15,TRBJ2-7,TRBV12-3/TRBV12-4,.,CASSPRPPGSYEQYF,TGTGCCAGCAGCCCTCGACCACCGGGGTCCTACGAGCAGTACTTC
.,14,TRBJ2-5,TRBV23-1,.,CASSQGGRKETQYF,TGCGCCAGCAGTCAGGGCGGTCGGAAGGAGACCCAGTACTTC
.,14,TRBJ2-1,TRBV7-2,.,CASSLSGARNEQFF,TGTGCCAGCAGCTTGTCAGGGGCGAGAAATGAGCAGTTCTTC
few,14,TRBJ2-1,TRBV15,.,CATSRDFGNNEQFF,TGTGCCACCAGCAGAGATTTTGGGAACAATGAGCAGTTCTTC
once,15,TRBJ1-5,TRBV19,TRBD1,CASISHTGGGQPQHF,TGTGCCAGTATATCCCACACAGGGGGCGGGCAGCCCCAGCATTTT
few,14,TRBJ2-1,TRBV9,.,CASSVAPEYNEQFF,TGTGCCAGCAGCGTAGCCCCCGAGTACAATGAGCAGTTCTTC
few,18,TRBJ2-5,TRBV25-1,.,CASSEPGPTTGRPTTQYF,TGTGCCAGCAGTGAACCCGGGCCTACGACGGGGCGCCCTACGACCCAGTACTTC
.,14,TRBJ1-2,TRBV4-1,.,CASSEVVDALGYTF,TGCGCCAGCAGCGAAGTAGTCGATGCGCTTGGCTACACCTTC
.,14,TRBJ1-6,TRBV20-1,.,CSAPRDGNNSPLHF,TGCAGTGCTCCCCGGGACGGAAATAATTCACCCCTCCACTTT
few,14,TRBJ2-5,TRBV5-1,TRBD2,CASRRLAGAETQYF,TGCGCCAGCAGGAGGCTAGCGGGAGCTGAGACCCAGTACTTC
.,14,TRBJ2-7,TRBV12-3/TRBV12-4,.,CASSPPDSYYEQYF,TGTGCCAGCAGTCCACCCGACAGTTACTACGAGCAGTACTTC
.,17,TRBJ2-5,TRBV18,TRBD2,CASSPKGLAGVQETQYF,TGTGCCAGCTCACCAAAAGGACTAGCGGGGGTGCAAGAGACCCAGTACTTC
.,14,TRBJ2-1,TRBV6-5,.,CASSGPSSYNEQFF,TGTGCCAGCAGCGGACCGAGCTCCTACAATGAGCAGTTCTTC
.,14,TRBJ2-7,TRBV7-9,.,CASSLVQGFGEQYF,TGTGCCAGCAGCTTAGTACAGGGTTTTGGGGAGCAGTACTTC
many,14,TRBJ2-3,TRBV7-6,.,CASSLARQTDTQYF,TGTGCCAGCAGCTTAGCGCGACAGACAGATACGCAGTATTTT
few,13,TRBJ2-3,TRBV9,.,CASSVRPRDTQYF,TGTGCCAGCAGCGTTAGGCCCCGAGATACGCAGTATTTT
.,14,TRBJ2-5,TRBV5-5,.,CASSLMRGQETQYF,TGTGCCAGCAGCTTGATGCGGGGACAAGAGACCCAGTACTTC
few,13,TRBJ1-4,TRBV29-1,.,CSVGDTRGEKLFF,TGCAGCGTTGGAGATACACGGGGTGAAAAACTGTTTTTT
.,13,TRBJ2-2,TRBV24-1,.,CATSDSRSGELFF,TGTGCCACCAGTGATAGCCGTTCCGGGGAGCTGTTTTTT
few,13,TRBJ2-1,TRBV7-9,TRBD1,CASRGQGYNEQFF,TGTGCCAGCAGGGGACAGGGATACAATGAGCAGTTCTTC
.,14,TRBJ2-3,TRBV7-9,.,CASRSGFSTDTQYF,TGTGCCAGCAGGTCGGGATTTTCCACAGATACGCAGTATTTT
.,16,TRBJ2-1,TRBV24-1,.,CATSDLIPLYGNEQFF,TGTGCCACCAGTGACCTCATCCCCCTCTACGGGAATGAGCAGTTCTTC
.,15,TRBJ1-5,TRBV25-1,.,CASSEAQGSNQPQHF,TGTGCCAGCAGTGAAGCGCAGGGGAGCAATCAGCCCCAGCATTTT
few,16,TRBJ2-2,TRBV11-2,TRBD2,CASRPPGLAVTGELFF,TGTGCCAGCAGACCGCCGGGACTAGCGGTGACCGGGGAGCTGTTTTTT
few,16,TRBJ2-3,TRBV7-2,TRBD1,CASSLVGTGDTDTQYF,TGTGCCAGCAGCTTAGTGGGAACAGGGGACACAGATACGCAGTATTTT
.,17,TRBJ2-1,TRBV7-9,TRBD2,CASSPPTSGTPYNEQFF,TGTGCCAGCAGCCCTCCGACTAGCGGGACCCCCTACAATGAGCAGTTCTTC
.,14,TRBJ2-5,TRBV4-3,.,CASSLKGGVETQYF,TGCGCCAGCAGCCTAAAGGGGGGGGTAGAGACCCAGTACTTC
few,18,TRBJ2-2,TRBV11-2,TRBD1,CASSLAVGQGRNTGELFF,TGTGCCAGCAGCTTAGCCGTCGGACAGGGGCGAAACACCGGGGAGCTGTTTTTT
.,12,TRBJ2-7,TRBV6-2/TRBV6-3,.,CASSYHPYEQYF,TGTGCCAGCAGTTACCACCCCTACGAGCAGTACTTC
.,14,TRBJ1-1,TRBV29-1,TRBD1,CSVQGAGMNTEAFF,TGCAGCGTTCAGGGGGCCGGAATGAACACTGAAGCTTTCTTT
.,14,TRBJ2-7,TRBV20-1,.,CSAPSTGYSYEQYF,TGCAGTGCTCCCTCTACAGGCTACTCCTACGAGCAGTACTTC
many,13,TRBJ1-2,TRBV29-1,TRBD1,CSVGGTGNYGYTF,TGCAGCGTTGGAGGGACAGGGAACTATGGCTACACCTTC
few,15,TRBJ2-3,TRBV6-5,.,CASSAQGRGTDTQYF,TGTGCCAGCAGTGCCCAGGGGCGCGGCACAGATACGCAGTATTTT
many,13,TRBJ2-7,TRBV2,TRBD2,CASLLASGYEQYF,TGTGCCAGCCTGTTGGCTAGCGGCTACGAGCAGTACTTC